These T cell receptor beta chains were read from a single sample in a study of radiotherapy plus CTLA-4 blockade in lung cancer. Sequencing used immunoSEQ multiplex PCR; TCRdb keeps in-frame clones, though not all of them. The sample yields tens of thousands of clones, around nine tenths seen once. The sequenced sample was peripheral blood, obtained from a patient treated with radiotherapy plus ipilimumab. The receptors come from a human donor with non-small cell lung cancer whose response to radiotherapy plus ipilimumab could not be evaluated. Both conserved end residues are part of each CDR3.

CDR3 protein	V gene	J gene
CASSLSSGYGYTF	TRBV5-1	TRBJ1-2
CASSLPGTSGTSTDTQYF	TRBV5-6	TRBJ2-3
CASRFGTATNEKLFF	TRBV5-8	TRBJ1-4
CASSLGLNQETQYF	TRBV7-9	TRBJ2-5
CASSFRSGTAQEQYF	TRBV5-1	TRBJ2-7
CASSLNAGGTQYF	TRBV5-5	TRBJ2-3
CASSLAQAGNEQFF	TRBV5-1	TRBJ2-1
CASSLANPGGVEKLFF	TRBV5-1	TRBJ1-4
CASSHGGQQTTDTQYF	TRBV5-4	TRBJ2-3
CASSRQGGSTDEQYF	TRBV7-2	TRBJ2-7
CASSRRLAGDNSYEQYF	TRBV7-9	TRBJ2-7
CASSLAPGAGVQETQYF	TRBV5-1	TRBJ2-5
CAISDRGTGGEQFF	TRBV10-3	TRBJ2-1
CSVVGEGSPYGYTF	TRBV29-1	TRBJ1-2
CASSVDQGWYEQYF	TRBV9	TRBJ2-7
CASSTGRDTQYF	TRBV5-4	TRBJ2-3
CASSLTRHSGGEQYF	TRBV7-9	TRBJ2-7
CASSLEWGLSYEQYF	TRBV7-2	TRBJ2-7
CASSLTTVTEAFF	TRBV27	TRBJ1-1
CASSMGEAGELFF	TRBV5-4	TRBJ2-2
CASSLTVSNQPQHF	TRBV7-2	TRBJ1-5
CASSFTRDRVHLTNYGYTF	TRBV5-4	TRBJ1-2
CASSGSRTGAATQYF	TRBV2	TRBJ2-5
CASSAGTGLSYEQYF	TRBV19	TRBJ2-7
CASSLGPPGANSPLHF	TRBV7-9	TRBJ1-6